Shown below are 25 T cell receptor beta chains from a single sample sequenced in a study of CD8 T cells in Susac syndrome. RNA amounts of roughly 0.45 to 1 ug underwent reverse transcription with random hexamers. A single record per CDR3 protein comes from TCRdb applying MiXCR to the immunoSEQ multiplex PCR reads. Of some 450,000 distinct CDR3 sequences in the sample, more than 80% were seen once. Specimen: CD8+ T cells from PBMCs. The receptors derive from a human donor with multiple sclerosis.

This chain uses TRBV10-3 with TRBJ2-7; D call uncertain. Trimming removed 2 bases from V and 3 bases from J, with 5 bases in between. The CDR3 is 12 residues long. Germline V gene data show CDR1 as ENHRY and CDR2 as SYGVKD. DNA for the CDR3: TGTGCCATCAGTGAGAACGGCTACGAGCAGTACTTC. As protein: CAISENGYEQYF.

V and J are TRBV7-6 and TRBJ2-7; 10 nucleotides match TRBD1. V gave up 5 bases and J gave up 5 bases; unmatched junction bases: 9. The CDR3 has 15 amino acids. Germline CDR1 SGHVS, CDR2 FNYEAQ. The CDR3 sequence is CASSRTYGTGDEQYF. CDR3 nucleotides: TGTGCCAGCAGCCGGACTTACGGGACAGGGGACGAGCAGTACTTC. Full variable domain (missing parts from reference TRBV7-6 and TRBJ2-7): GAGVSQSPRYKVTKRGQDVALRCDPISGHVSLYWYRQALGQGPEFLTYFNYEAQQDKSGLPNDRFSAERPEGSISTLTIQRTEQRDSAMYRCASSRTYGTGDEQYFGPGTRLTVT.

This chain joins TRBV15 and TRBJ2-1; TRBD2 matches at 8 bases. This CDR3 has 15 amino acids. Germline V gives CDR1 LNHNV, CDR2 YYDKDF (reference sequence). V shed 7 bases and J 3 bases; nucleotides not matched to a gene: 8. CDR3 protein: CATTISGSVYNEQFF. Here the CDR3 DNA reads TGTGCCACCACCATCAGCGGGAGCGTCTACAATGAGCAGTTCTTC.

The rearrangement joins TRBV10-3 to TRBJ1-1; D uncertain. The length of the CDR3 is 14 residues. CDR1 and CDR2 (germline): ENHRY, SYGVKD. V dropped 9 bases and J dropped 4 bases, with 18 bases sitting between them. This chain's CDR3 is CAIKEKDGVTEAFF. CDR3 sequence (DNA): TGTGCCATAAAGGAGAAGGATGGGGTCACTGAAGCTTTCTTT.

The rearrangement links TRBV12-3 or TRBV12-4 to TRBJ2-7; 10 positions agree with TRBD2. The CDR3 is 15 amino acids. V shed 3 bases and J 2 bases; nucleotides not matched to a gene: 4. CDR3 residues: CASSFGAGGTYEQYF. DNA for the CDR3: TGTGCCAGCAGTTTTGGAGCGGGAGGGACCTACGAGCAGTACTTC.

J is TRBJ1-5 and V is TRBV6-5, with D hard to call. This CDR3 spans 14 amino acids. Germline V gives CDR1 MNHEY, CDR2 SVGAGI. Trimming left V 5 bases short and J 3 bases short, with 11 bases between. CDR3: CASSPGRANQPQHF. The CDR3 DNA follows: TGTGCCAGCAGTCCCGGACGTGCCAATCAGCCCCAGCATTTT.

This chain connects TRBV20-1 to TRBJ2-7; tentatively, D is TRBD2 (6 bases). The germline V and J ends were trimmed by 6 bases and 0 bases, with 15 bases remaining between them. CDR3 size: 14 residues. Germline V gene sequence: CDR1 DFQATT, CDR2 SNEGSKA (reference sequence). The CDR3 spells CSAPRLENSYEQYF. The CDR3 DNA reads TGCAGTGCGCCACGACTAGAAAACTCCTACGAGCAGTACTTC.

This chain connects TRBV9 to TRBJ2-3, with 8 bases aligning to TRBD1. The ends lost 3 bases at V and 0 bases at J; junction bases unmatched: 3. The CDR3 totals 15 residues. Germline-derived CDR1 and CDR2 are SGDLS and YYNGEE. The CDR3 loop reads CASSGGQDSTDTQYF. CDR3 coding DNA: TGTGCCAGCAGCGGGGGACAGGACAGCACAGATACGCAGTATTTT.

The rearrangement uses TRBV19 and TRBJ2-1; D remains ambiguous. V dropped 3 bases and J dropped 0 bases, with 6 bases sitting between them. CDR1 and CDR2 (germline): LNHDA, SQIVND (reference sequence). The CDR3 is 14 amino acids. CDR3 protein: CASSMMDSYNEQFF. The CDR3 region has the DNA TGTGCCAGTAGTATGATGGACTCCTACAATGAGCAGTTCTTC.

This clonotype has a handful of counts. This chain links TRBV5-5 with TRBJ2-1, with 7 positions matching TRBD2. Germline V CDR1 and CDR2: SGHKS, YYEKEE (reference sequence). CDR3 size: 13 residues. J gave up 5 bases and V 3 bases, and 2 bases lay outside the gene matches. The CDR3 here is CASSSGLDNEQFF. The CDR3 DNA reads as TGTGCCAGCAGCTCCGGACTAGACAATGAGCAGTTCTTC.

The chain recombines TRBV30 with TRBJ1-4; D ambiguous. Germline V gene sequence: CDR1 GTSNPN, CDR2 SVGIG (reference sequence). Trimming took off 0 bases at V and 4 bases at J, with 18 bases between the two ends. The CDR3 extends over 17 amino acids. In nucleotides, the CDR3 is TGTGCCTGGAGTGTAGGGTGGACTCCCGCTGTTAATGAAAAACTGTTTTTT. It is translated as CAWSVGWTPAVNEKLFF. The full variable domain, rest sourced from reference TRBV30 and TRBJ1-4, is SQTIHQWPATLVQPVGSPLSLECTVEGTSNPNLYWYRQAAGRGLQLLFYSVGIGQISSEVPQNLSASRPQDRQFILSSKKLLLSDSGFYLCAWSVGWTPAVNEKLFFGSGTQLSVL.

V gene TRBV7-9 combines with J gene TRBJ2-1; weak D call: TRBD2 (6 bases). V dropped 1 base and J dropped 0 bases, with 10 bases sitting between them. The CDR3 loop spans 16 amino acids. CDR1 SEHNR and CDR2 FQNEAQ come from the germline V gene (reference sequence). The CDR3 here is CASSLGLRGSYNEQFF. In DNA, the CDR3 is TGTGCCAGCAGCTTAGGTCTGCGGGGCTCCTACAATGAGCAGTTCTTC.

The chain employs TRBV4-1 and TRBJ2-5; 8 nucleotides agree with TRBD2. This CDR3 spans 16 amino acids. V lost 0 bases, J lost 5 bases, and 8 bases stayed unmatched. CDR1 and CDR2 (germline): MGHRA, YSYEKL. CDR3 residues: CASSQDNPLAGETQYF. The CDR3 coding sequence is TGCGCCAGCAGCCAAGATAACCCCTTAGCGGGGGAGACCCAGTACTTC.

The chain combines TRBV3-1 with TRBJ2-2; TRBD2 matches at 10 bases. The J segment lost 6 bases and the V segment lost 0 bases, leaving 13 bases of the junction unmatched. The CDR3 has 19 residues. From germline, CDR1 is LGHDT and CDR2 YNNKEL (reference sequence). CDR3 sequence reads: CASSQESSGRGMASGELFF. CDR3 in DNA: TGTGCCAGCAGCCAAGAATCTAGCGGGAGAGGGATGGCTTCCGGGGAGCTGTTTTTT.

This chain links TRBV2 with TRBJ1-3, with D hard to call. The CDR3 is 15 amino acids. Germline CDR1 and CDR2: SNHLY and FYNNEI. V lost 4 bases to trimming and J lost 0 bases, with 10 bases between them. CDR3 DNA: TGTGCCAGCAGTGGAGTGTGGAGCTCTGGAAACACCATATATTTT. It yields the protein CASSGVWSSGNTIYF. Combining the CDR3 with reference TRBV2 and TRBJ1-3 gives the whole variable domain EPEVTQTPSHQVTQMGQEVILRCVPISNHLYFYWYRQILGQKVEFLVSFYNNEISEKSEIFDDQFSVERPDGSNFTLKIRSTKLEDSAMYFCASSGVWSSGNTIYFGEGSWLTVV.

The CDR3 loop reads CASSEFPSSPLHF. The CDR3 DNA is TGTGCCAGCAGTGAATTCCCCAGCTCACCCCTCCACTTT. This chain links TRBV6-1 with TRBJ1-6; no firm D call. Germline assignment: CDR1 MNHNS and CDR2 SASEGT. The CDR3 covers 13 residues. Trimming removed 2 bases from V and 10 bases from J, with 9 bases in between.

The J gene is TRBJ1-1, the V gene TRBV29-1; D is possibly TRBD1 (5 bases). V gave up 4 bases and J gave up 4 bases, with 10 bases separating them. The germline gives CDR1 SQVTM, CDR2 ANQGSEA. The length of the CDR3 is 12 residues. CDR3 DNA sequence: TGCAGCGTTGGGAGGGGAGGCACTGAAGCTTTCTTT. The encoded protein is CSVGRGGTEAFF.

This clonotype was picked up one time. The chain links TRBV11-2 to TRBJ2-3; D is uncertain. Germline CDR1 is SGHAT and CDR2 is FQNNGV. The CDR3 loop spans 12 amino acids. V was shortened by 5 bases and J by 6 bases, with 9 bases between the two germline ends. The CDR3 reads CASSPYDDTQYF. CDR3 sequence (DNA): TGTGCCAGCAGCCCCTATGACGATACGCAGTATTTT.

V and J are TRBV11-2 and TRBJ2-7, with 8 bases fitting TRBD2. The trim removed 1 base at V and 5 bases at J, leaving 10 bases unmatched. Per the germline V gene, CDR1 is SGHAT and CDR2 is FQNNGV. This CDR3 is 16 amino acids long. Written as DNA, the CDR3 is TGTGCCAGCAGCTTAGTTGCGGGGGGACTAAGGCACGAGCAGTACTTC. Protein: CASSLVAGGLRHEQYF.

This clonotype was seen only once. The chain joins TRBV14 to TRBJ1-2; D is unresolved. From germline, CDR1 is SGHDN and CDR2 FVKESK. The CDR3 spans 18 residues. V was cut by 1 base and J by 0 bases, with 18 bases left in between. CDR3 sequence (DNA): TGTGCCAGCAGCCAAGCCCACCACGTGCAGCCCCCTAACTATGGCTACACCTTC. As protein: CASSQAHHVQPPNYGYTF.

The CDR3: CASSPYCQYRANTEAFF. CDR3 coding DNA: TGTGCCAGCAGTCCTTATTGCCAATACAGGGCCAACACTGAAGCTTTCTTT. V gene TRBV27 combines with J gene TRBJ1-1; D possibly corresponds to TRBD1 (6 bases). This CDR3 contains 17 residues. Per the germline V gene, CDR1 is MNHEY and CDR2 is SMNVEV (reference sequence). The ends were cut back, 5 bases at V and 2 bases at J, with 21 bases in the middle.

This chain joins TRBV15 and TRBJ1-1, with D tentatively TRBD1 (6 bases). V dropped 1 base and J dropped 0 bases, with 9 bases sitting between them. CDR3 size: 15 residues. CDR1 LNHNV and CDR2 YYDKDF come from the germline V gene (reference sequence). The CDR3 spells CATSRAGQMNTEAFF. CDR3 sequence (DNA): TGTGCCACCAGCAGAGCGGGACAAATGAACACTGAAGCTTTCTTT.

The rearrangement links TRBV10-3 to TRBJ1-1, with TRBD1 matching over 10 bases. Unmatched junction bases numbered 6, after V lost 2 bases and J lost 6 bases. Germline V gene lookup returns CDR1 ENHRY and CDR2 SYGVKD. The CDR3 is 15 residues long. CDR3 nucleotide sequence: TGTGCCATCAGTGAGGTAGACAGGGGGCTCGCTGAAGCTTTCTTT. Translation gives CAISEVDRGLAEAFF.

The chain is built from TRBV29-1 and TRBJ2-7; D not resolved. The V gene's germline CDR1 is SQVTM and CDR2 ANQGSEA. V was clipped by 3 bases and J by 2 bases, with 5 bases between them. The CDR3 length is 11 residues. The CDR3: CSVDWAYEQYF. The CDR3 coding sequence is TGCAGCGTTGACTGGGCCTACGAGCAGTACTTC.

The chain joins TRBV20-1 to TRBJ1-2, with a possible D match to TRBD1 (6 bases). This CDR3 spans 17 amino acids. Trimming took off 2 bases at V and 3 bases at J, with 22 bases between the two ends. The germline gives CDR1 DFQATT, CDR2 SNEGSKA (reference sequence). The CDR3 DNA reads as TGCAGTGCTAGAACCGCGGCCCGAAGGGGGGGCCACTATGGCTACACCTTC. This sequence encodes CSARTAARRGGHYGYTF.